The 24 T cell receptor beta chains given below trace back to one sample, sequenced in a study of T cells in women clearing cervical HPV infection (dated by TCRdb to between 2018 and 2020). The library relied on the immunoSEQ multiplex PCR assay. TCRdb carries this immuneACCESS record with in-frame sequences only. Its versions omit some clonotypes, under half of them owing to an unresolved V gene in the studies checked, with the rest unexplained. The record for this sample contains around 41,000 clones. Clones ranked in the top ten supply less than 8.5% of the sample. Sequences were obtained from blood buffy coat. These receptor sequences come from a woman between 18 and 75 years old with a cervical HPV16 infection that either progressed to CIN3+ or cleared (not recorded which).

Details on this clone: The read is 3 residues too short to cover the CDR3 end, so that end is filled in from the germline J gene. The chain combines TRBV5-1 with TRBJ2-5, with 10 bases aligning to TRBD1. CDR1 is SGHRS, CDR2 YFSETQ, per germline. The CDR3 covers 17 residues. V lost 0 bases to trimming and J lost 7 bases; unmatched junction nucleotides: 12. The sequenced part of the CDR3 DNA is TGCGCCAGCAGCTTGGAAACTCGTGACAGGGGGCACGGGACC. Translated: CASSLETRDRGHGT. The CDR3 in its entirety is CASSLETRDRGHGTQYF.

A remark on this clone: Read sequence stops 3 residues before the CDR3 end, and the germline J gene provides the missing end. The chain carries TRBV30 and TRBJ1-3, with D hard to call. The ends were cut back, 0 bases at V and 0 bases at J, with 15 bases in the middle. The length of the CDR3 is 17 residues. Germline V gives CDR1 GTSNPN, CDR2 SVGIG (reference sequence). Here the CDR3 reads CAWSVLGRAGSGNTIYF. CDR3 bases read: TGTGCCTGGAGTGTACTGGGTAGGGCAGGCTCTGGAAACACC.

As for this clone: The read terminates 3 residues before the CDR3 end, so the remaining end is supplied by the germline J gene. This chain links TRBV6-2 or TRBV6-3 with TRBJ1-1; D may be TRBD1 (6 bases). The germline V gene has CDR1 MNHEY and CDR2 SVGEGT. Trimming stripped 2 bases from V and 1 base from J, with 11 bases between. The CDR3 consists of 15 residues. The DNA read from the CDR3 is TGTGCCAGCAGTTACAGGGAGACAGGGAACACTGAA. Translation: CASSYRETGNTE. The complete CDR3 sequence is CASSYRETGNTEAFF.

Details on this clone: The read halts 3 residues ahead of the CDR3 end, with the missing end drawn from the germline J gene. This chain links TRBV5-1 with TRBJ2-5, with 9 bases aligning to TRBD2. The CDR3 spans 15 residues. The J segment lost 4 bases and the V segment lost 4 bases, leaving 8 bases of the junction unmatched. Germline CDR1 SGHRS, CDR2 YFSETQ. The CDR3 spells CASSPGLAGGETQYF. Incomplete CDR3 DNA: TGCGCCAGCAGCCCGGGACTAGCTGGGGGAGAGACC.

On this clone: Read data end 3 residues before the CDR3 end; the end is taken from the germline J gene. The chain is built from TRBV12-3 or TRBV12-4 and TRBJ2-7, with D tentatively TRBD1 (6 bases). V was trimmed by 6 bases and J by 1 base, leaving 22 bases between them. This CDR3 is built from 17 residues. CDR3 protein: CASSSKLPTGPSYEQYF. The covered CDR3 bases are TGTGCCAGCAGCTCCAAGCTACCGACAGGCCCATCCTACGAG.

A word on this clone: The CDR3 end falls 3 residues outside the read, so it is completed with the germline J gene. The V and J genes are TRBV19 and TRBJ1-1; TRBD1 aligns across 9 bases. From germline, CDR1 is LNHDA and CDR2 SQIVND (reference sequence). This CDR3 spans 17 amino acids. Germline trimming cut 4 bases from V and 1 base from J; bases unmatched to any gene: 10. CDR3 sequence: CASSTPGTGQGNTEAFF. The CDR3 bases that were read are TGTGCCAGTAGTACCCCCGGGACAGGGCAGGGGAACACTGAA.

Details on this clone: The CDR3 end falls 3 residues outside the read, so it is completed with the germline J gene. The chain is built from TRBV5-4 and TRBJ1-2, with TRBD1 matching over 7 bases. Per germline, CDR1 SGHNT and CDR2 YYREEE (reference sequence). The CDR3 totals 13 residues. Losses at the gene ends were 0 bases for V and 5 bases for J; bases not matched to a gene: 1. The CDR3 loop reads CASSLAGQYGYTF. The sequenced part of the CDR3 DNA is TGTGCCAGCAGCTTGGCGGGACAGTATGGC.

As regards this clone: The read stops 3 residues short of the end of the CDR3; the missing end is completed from the germline J gene. The genes are TRBV5-1 and TRBJ2-3; 15 positions match TRBD2. V trimming: 5 bases; J trimming: 4 bases; junction bases outside the gene matches: 11. Germline CDR1 reads SGHRS; CDR2 reads YFSETQ. This CDR3 contains 18 residues. CDR3 sequence reads: CASRKTGTSGRYPDTQYF. The CDR3 bases that were read are TGCGCCAGCAGAAAGACCGGGACTAGCGGGAGGTATCCAGATACG.

CDR3 protein: CSARDQMDTEAFF. The DNA read from the CDR3 is TGCAGTGCTAGAGATCAGATGGACACTGAA. This chain joins TRBV20-1 and TRBJ1-1; D remains ambiguous. Read data end 3 residues before the CDR3 end; the end is taken from the germline J gene. This CDR3 is built from 13 residues. The V and J ends lost 0 bases and 3 bases respectively, with 8 bases between them. Germline V gene data show CDR1 as DFQATT and CDR2 as SNEGSKA (reference sequence).

Of note for this clone: Sequencing ends 3 residues short of the CDR3 end; the germline J gene provides the rest. J is TRBJ2-1 and V is TRBV7-2, with TRBD2 matching over 7 bases. Per the germline V gene, CDR1 is SGHTA and CDR2 is FQGNSA. With V trimmed by 0 bases and J by 6 bases, 5 bases remained unmatched. CDR3 length: 15 amino acids. The CDR3 sequence: CASSLASGYANEQFF. CDR3 DNA, as far as it was read: TGTGCCAGCAGCTTAGCTAGCGGGTACGCCAATGAG.

A word on this clone: Coverage ceases 3 residues before the CDR3 finishes, and the germline J gene fills in the end. The V call is TRBV10-3, the J call TRBJ1-1; the match to TRBD1 covers 8 bases. CDR3 length: 13 residues. Germline CDR1 ENHRY, CDR2 SYGVKD. CDR3: CAISGRDRSEAFF. Incomplete CDR3 DNA: TGTGCCATCAGTGGTAGGGACAGGTCGGAA.

Worth noting for this clone: The read gets to within 3 residues of the CDR3 end, and the germline J gene fills in the rest. The V and J genes are TRBV9 and TRBJ2-1; 11 bases align to TRBD2. The CDR3 runs 15 residues. V lost 0 bases, J lost 4 bases, and 0 bases stayed unmatched. From germline, CDR1 is SGDLS and CDR2 YYNGEE. CDR3 sequence: CASSVASGGYNEQFF. CDR3 DNA, as far as it was read: TGTGCCAGCAGCGTAGCTAGCGGGGGGTACAATGAG.

With respect to this clone: The CDR3 end is not reached by the read, which stops 3 residues before it; the germline J gene fills it in. This chain links TRBV5-4 with TRBJ1-6; D perhaps matches TRBD1 (5 bases). CDR1 and CDR2 from the germline V gene are SGHNT and YYREEE (reference sequence). The CDR3 spans 14 residues. Trimming removed 4 bases at V and 10 bases at J, with 15 bases between. The CDR3 protein is CASSIAGSQSPLHF. The part of the CDR3 DNA that was read is TGTGCCAGCAGCATAGCAGGGTCACAATCACCC.

Concerning this clone itself: The read stops 3 residues short of the end of the CDR3; the missing end is completed from the germline J gene. The rearrangement joins TRBV5-1 to TRBJ1-1; D is uncertain. V was clipped by 5 bases and J by 6 bases, with 17 bases between them. The CDR3 is 14 residues long. Looked up from germline, CDR1 is SGHRS and CDR2 is YFSETQ. The covered CDR3 bases are TGCGCCAGCAGTATTATCGACGGGGTCGCTGAA. Translated: CASSIIDGVAE. The CDR3 reads in full as CASSIIDGVAEAFF.

The CDR3 DNA, read in part, is TGTGCTAGTGGCGGATCCGGGACAGGGGACGCGAACACCTATGGC. Its translation: CASGGSGTGDANTYG. The complete CDR3 protein is CASGGSGTGDANTYGYTF. The rearrangement joins TRBV12-5 to TRBJ1-2; TRBD1 aligns across 10 bases. The CDR3 goes on 3 residues after the read ends, and that part is filled in from the germline J gene. The ends lost 6 bases at V and 4 bases at J; junction bases unmatched: 17. Germline V gene lookup returns CDR1 LGHNT and CDR2 FRNRAP. This CDR3 region has 18 residues.

Notes on this clone: The CDR3 is cut off 3 residues early in the read; its end comes from the germline J gene. Other DNA sequences in the sample encode the same CDR3. This chain joins TRBV14 and TRBJ2-7, with 7 nucleotides matching TRBD1. The CDR3 covers 14 residues. V shed 5 bases and J 3 bases; nucleotides not matched to a gene: 7. Germline CDR1 and CDR2: SGHDN and FVKESK. The CDR3 loop is CASSNLSGGYEQYF. Incomplete CDR3 DNA: TGTGCCAGCAGCAATCTATCAGGGGGCTACGAG.

Note on this clone: The read falls 3 residues short of the CDR3 end, and the missing part is taken from the germline J gene. The V call is TRBV12-3 or TRBV12-4, the J call TRBJ2-1; 10 bases line up with TRBD1. This CDR3 is 17 amino acids long. V lost 6 bases and J lost 1; bases outside the gene matches: 9. CDR3 loop: CASRPGQGLSSYNEQFF. The sequenced CDR3 bases are TGTGCCAGCAGACCGGGACAGGGGTTAAGTTCCTACAATGAG.

Note on this clone: Read coverage stops 3 residues before the CDR3 terminus; the germline J gene supplies the remainder. The chain links TRBV20-1 to TRBJ2-3; D is undetermined. The ends were cut back, 3 bases at V and 0 bases at J, with 10 bases in the middle. Germline V gene lookup returns CDR1 DFQATT and CDR2 SNEGSKA (reference sequence). The CDR3 is made up of 14 amino acids. The chain's CDR3 is CSASLAASTDTQYF. The sequenced CDR3 bases are TGCAGTGCTAGTTTGGCTGCTAGCACAGATACG.

Of note for this clone: Read sequence stops 3 residues before the CDR3 end, and the germline J gene provides the missing end. This chain connects TRBV19 to TRBJ1-2; 8 bases match TRBD1. CDR1 LNHDA and CDR2 SQIVND come from the germline V gene (reference sequence). V lost 7 bases and J lost 2; bases outside the gene matches: 15. There are 17 residues in the CDR3. CDR3 DNA (partial): TGTGCCAGTATGAGGGCAGGGGGCTCGAATCTCAACTATGGC. Translation: CASMRAGGSNLNYG. From start to end, the CDR3 is CASMRAGGSNLNYGYTF.

As concerns this clone: Read coverage stops 3 residues before the CDR3 terminus; the germline J gene supplies the remainder. The chain joins TRBV20-1 to TRBJ1-2; possible D gene TRBD1, 5 bases. Germline CDR1 reads DFQATT; CDR2 reads SNEGSKA (reference sequence). Trimming shortened V by 1 base and J by 7 bases, and 13 bases separated the two germline ends. This CDR3 is 13 amino acids long. The sequenced CDR3 bases are TGCAGTGCTAGAGGTGGGACTACCACTGGC. As protein: CSARGGTTTG. In full, the CDR3 is CSARGGTTTGYTF.

Regarding this clone: The read finishes 3 residues shy of the CDR3 end, and the germline J gene is used to complete it. This rearrangement joins TRBV20-1 to TRBJ1-2, with TRBD1 identical over 8 bases. There are 14 residues in the CDR3. The V and J ends lost 2 bases and 4 bases, in that order; junction bases with no gene match: 6. Germline lookup yields CDR1 DFQATT and CDR2 SNEGSKA (reference sequence). The CDR3 DNA, read in part, is TGCAGTGCTAGAATACAGGGGGAAGGCTATGGC. Its protein product is CSARIQGEGYG. The CDR3, in full, reads CSARIQGEGYGYTF.

Remarks on this clone: The read finishes 3 residues shy of the CDR3 end, and the germline J gene is used to complete it. The chain employs TRBV20-1 and TRBJ1-6; 7 nucleotides agree with TRBD1. The CDR3 contains 14 residues. Losses at the gene ends were 6 bases for V and 0 bases for J; bases not matched to a gene: 2. Germline V gives CDR1 DFQATT, CDR2 SNEGSKA (reference sequence). The CDR3 bases that were read are TGCAGTGCCGCAGGGGGCTCCTATAATTCACCC. This sequence encodes CSAAGGSYNSP. The whole CDR3 is CSAAGGSYNSPLHF.

To note about this clone: The read is 3 residues too short to cover the CDR3 end, so that end is filled in from the germline J gene. The chain joins TRBV10-2 to TRBJ1-2; 9 bases are a match to TRBD1. The V segment lost 5 bases and the J segment 6 bases; nucleotides outside the gene matches: 4. This CDR3 spans 13 amino acids. Germline V lookup: CDR1 WSHSY, CDR2 SAAADI. CDR3 in amino acids: CASSNRDRDGYTF. The part of the CDR3 DNA that was read is TGCGCCAGCAGTAACCGGGACAGGGATGGC.

CDR3 in amino acids: CSAQVKDSNYGYTF. The CDR3 bases that were read are TGCAGTGCGCAGGTCAAGGACAGCAACTATGGC. The rearrangement links TRBV20-1 to TRBJ1-2, with D possibly TRBD1 on 6 matching bases. The read stops 3 residues short of the end of the CDR3; the missing end is completed from the germline J gene. CDR3 length: 14 amino acids. The ends were cut back, 6 bases at V and 2 bases at J, with 16 bases in the middle. The germline CDR1 and CDR2 sequences are DFQATT and SNEGSKA (reference sequence).